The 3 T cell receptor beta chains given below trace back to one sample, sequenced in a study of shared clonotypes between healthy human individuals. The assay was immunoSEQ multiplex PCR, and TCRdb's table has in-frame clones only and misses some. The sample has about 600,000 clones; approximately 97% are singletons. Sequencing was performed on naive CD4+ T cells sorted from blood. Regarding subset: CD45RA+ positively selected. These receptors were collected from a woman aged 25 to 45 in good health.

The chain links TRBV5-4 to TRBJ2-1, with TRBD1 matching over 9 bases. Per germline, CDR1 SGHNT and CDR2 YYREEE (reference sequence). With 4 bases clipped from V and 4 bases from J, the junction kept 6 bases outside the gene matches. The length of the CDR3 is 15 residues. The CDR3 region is CASSGGQGLYNEQFF. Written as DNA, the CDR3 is TGTGCCAGCAGCGGGGGACAGGGTTTGTACAATGAGCAGTTCTTC.

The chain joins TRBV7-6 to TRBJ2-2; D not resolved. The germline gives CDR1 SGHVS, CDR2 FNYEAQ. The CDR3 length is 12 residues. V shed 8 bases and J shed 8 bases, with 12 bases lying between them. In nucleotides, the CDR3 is TGTGCCAGCGGAATGGGCGCGGGGGAGCTGTTTTTT. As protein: CASGMGAGELFF.

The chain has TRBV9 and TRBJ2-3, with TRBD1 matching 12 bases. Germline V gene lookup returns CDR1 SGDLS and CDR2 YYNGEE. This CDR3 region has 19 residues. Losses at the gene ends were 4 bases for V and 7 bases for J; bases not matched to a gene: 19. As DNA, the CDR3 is TGTGCCAGCAGCCCGGAACGCGCCCCGGGACAGGGGGCTTTGAATACGCAGTATTTT. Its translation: CASSPERAPGQGALNTQYF.